This T cell receptor beta chain appears in the sequencing data of a study of blood T cells in healthy people across ages. The junction had 9 bases not matched to a gene; V was cut back by 6 bases and J by 4 bases. CDR1 SQVTM and CDR2 ANQGSEA come from the germline V gene. This CDR3 spans 14 amino acids. The authors ran a second PCR of about 7 to 12 cycles using a sample-barcoded 5' primer and a J-beta primer mix. TCRdb re-called the 5' RACE reads with MiXCR, one entry per CDR3 protein. Of about 780,000 distinct CDR3 sequences in the sample, 62% were seen once. What was sequenced was blood. The TCR was taken from a man aged 25 to 40 in good health. The J gene is TRBJ2-1, the V gene TRBV29-1; TRBD2 aligns across 7 bases. CDR3 in DNA: TGCAGCGTCTTCATTGCGGGAGTTTACAATGAGCAGTTCTTC. Amino acid sequence: CSVFIAGVYNEQFF.